The 20 T cell receptor beta chains below were found in one sample sequenced in a study of blood T cell repertoires in COVID-19. The table came from immunoSEQ multiplex PCR; TCRdb's copy has only in-frame clones and leaves some out. The repertoire holds approximately 160,000 clones, roughly 90% seen once, with approximately 4% in the top ten. Sequenced: peripheral blood. The receptors come from a woman in her 70s with acute or convalescent COVID-19.

A single count supports this clone. This chain uses TRBV11-2 with TRBJ2-7, with D possibly TRBD1 on 6 matching bases. Germline loops: CDR1 SGHAT, CDR2 FQNNGV. Trimming took off 5 bases at V and 4 bases at J, with 9 bases between the two ends. The CDR3 runs to 12 residues. The CDR3 here is CASSLQGYEQYF. Written as DNA, the CDR3 is TGTGCCAGCAGCCTACAGGGTTACGAGCAGTACTTC.

The chain carries TRBV24-1 and TRBJ1-1; the match to TRBD1 covers 8 bases. The J segment lost 2 bases and the V segment lost 7 bases, leaving 2 bases of the junction unmatched. In germline, CDR1 is KGHDR, CDR2 SFDVKD. The CDR3 sequence is 13 residues long. This CDR3 reads CATRGQGNTEAFF. CDR3 coding DNA: TGTGCCACCAGAGGACAGGGAAACACTGAAGCTTTCTTT.

The chain carries TRBV28 and TRBJ1-1, with 9 bases aligning to TRBD1. Germline CDR1 reads MDHEN; CDR2 reads SYDVKM. The CDR3 runs to 14 residues. V was clipped by 7 bases and J by 2 bases; unmatched bases: 5. CDR3 amino acids: CASTETGGNTEAFF. In nucleotides, the CDR3 is TGTGCCAGCACCGAGACAGGGGGTAACACTGAAGCTTTCTTT.

The V call is TRBV6-6, the J call TRBJ1-5, with D possibly TRBD1 on 6 matching bases. Germline V gene data show CDR1 as MNHNY and CDR2 as SVGAGI (reference sequence). This CDR3 is built from 16 residues. Trimming pared 2 bases from V and 5 bases from J, leaving 16 bases between. The CDR3 bases are TGTGCCAGCAGTTACCTAGGACAGTTTTTAGATCAGCCCCAGCATTTT. Encoded protein: CASSYLGQFLDQPQHF.

The CDR3 DNA follows: TGTGCCAGTAGTATAGGAGGGACAGGTGAAGCTTTCTTT. Translation gives CASSIGGTGEAFF. The chain uses TRBV19 and TRBJ1-1, with 8 bases fitting TRBD1. Germline V gives CDR1 LNHDA, CDR2 SQIVND (reference sequence). V trimming: 1 base; J trimming: 7 bases; junction bases outside the gene matches: 2. This CDR3 is 13 amino acids long.

This sequence joins TRBV7-2 and TRBJ2-1; 10 nucleotides agree with TRBD2. CDR1 and CDR2 from the germline V gene are SGHTA and FQGNSA. This CDR3 comprises 15 residues. Trimming took 5 bases from V and 6 from J; bases not matched to a gene: 7. CDR3 sequence reads: CASSPSGSTGNEQFF. The CDR3 DNA sequence: TGTGCCAGCAGCCCTAGCGGGAGCACTGGCAATGAGCAGTTCTTC.

The chain links TRBV28 to TRBJ2-6, with TRBD1 matching over 7 bases. Trimming removed 5 bases from V and 0 bases from J; junction bases left unmatched: 7. The CDR3 runs to 17 residues. CDR1 and CDR2 (germline): MDHEN, SYDVKM. CDR3 sequence reads: CASSGTVGYSGANVLTF. DNA for the CDR3: TGTGCCAGCAGTGGGACAGTTGGGTACTCTGGGGCCAACGTCCTGACTTTC.

V usage is TRBV19 and J usage is TRBJ2-5; 11 nucleotides match TRBD2. With 4 bases clipped from V and 5 bases from J, the junction kept 12 bases outside the gene matches. This CDR3 is built from 17 residues. Germline V gives CDR1 LNHDA, CDR2 SQIVND (reference sequence). The CDR3 here is CASSKTSGELLRETQYF. The CDR3 DNA follows: TGTGCCAGTAGTAAGACTAGCGGGGAGCTTTTGCGGGAGACCCAGTACTTC.

The chain uses TRBV6-1 and TRBJ2-5; 8 bases align to TRBD2. The germline V gene has CDR1 MNHNS and CDR2 SASEGT. The CDR3 loop spans 15 amino acids. With 0 bases clipped from V and 5 bases from J, the junction kept 5 bases outside the gene matches. CDR3 DNA sequence: TGTGCCAGCAGTGAAGCCGGGGGGGCTCACGAGACCCAGTACTTC. Encoded protein: CASSEAGGAHETQYF.

The V call is TRBV6-5, the J call TRBJ1-5; perhaps TRBD1 as D (5 bases). CDR1 MNHEY and CDR2 SVGAGI come from the germline V gene. The CDR3 consists of 16 residues. Trimming pared 2 bases from V and 5 bases from J, leaving 16 bases between. In DNA, the CDR3 is TGTGCCAGCAGTTACCGTAACTTAGGGGCCTATCAGCCCCAGCATTTT. This codes for CASSYRNLGAYQPQHF.

V is TRBV5-4 and J is TRBJ2-7; 10 positions match TRBD1. V was pared by 4 bases and J by 4 bases, with 5 bases of the junction left unmatched. Germline V gives CDR1 SGHNT, CDR2 YYREEE (reference sequence). The CDR3 length is 14 residues. The CDR3 sequence: CASSPAGQGYEQYF. CDR3 coding DNA: TGTGCCAGCAGCCCCGCGGGACAGGGGTACGAGCAGTACTTC.

The V gene is TRBV19, the J gene TRBJ1-5, with 9 positions matching TRBD1. Trimming at V came to 4 bases and at J to 0 bases, leaving 13 bases not matched to a gene. The CDR3 is made up of 19 amino acids. Looked up from germline, CDR1 is LNHDA and CDR2 is SQIVND (reference sequence). Here the CDR3 reads CASSSRGTGYHNSNQPQHF. Written as DNA, the CDR3 is TGTGCCAGTAGTAGCCGCGGGACAGGGTATCACAATAGCAATCAGCCCCAGCATTTT.

The chain has TRBV6-5 and TRBJ1-2, with TRBD1 identical over 10 bases. Trimming removed 7 bases from V and 7 bases from J; junction bases left unmatched: 9. Germline V gene data show CDR1 as MNHEY and CDR2 as SVGAGI. The CDR3 has 14 amino acids. The CDR3 region has the DNA TGTGCCAGCACCATACGACAGGGGGCGCTTGGCTACACCTTC. Amino acid sequence: CASTIRQGALGYTF.

The rearrangement links TRBV5-6 to TRBJ1-3; D may be TRBD1 (6 bases). Between the trimmed V and J ends, which lost 1 base and 7 bases, there was a span of 18 bases. The CDR3 loop spans 16 amino acids. The germline V gene has CDR1 SGHDT and CDR2 YYEEEE. The CDR3 bases are TGTGCCAGCAGCTTGATAAAGGGGGGGCGAGGGAACACCATATATTTT. Translating it yields CASSLIKGGRGNTIYF. The full variable domain, with the rest looked up from reference TRBV5-6 and TRBJ1-3, is DAGVTQSPTHLIKTRGQQVTLRCSPKSGHDTVSWYQQALGQGPQFIFQYYEEEERQRGNFPDRFSGHQFPNYSSELNVNALLLGDSALYLCASSLIKGGRGNTIYFGEGSWLTVV.

The table lists this clone with a few counts. The V call is TRBV2, the J call TRBJ2-3; 9 nucleotides line up with TRBD2. Losses at the gene ends were 2 bases for V and 5 bases for J; bases not matched to a gene: 5. Germline CDR1 SNHLY, CDR2 FYNNEI. The CDR3 loop spans 15 amino acids. The CDR3 loop is CASSESGGRGDTQYF. DNA for the CDR3: TGTGCCAGCAGTGAAAGTGGCGGGAGGGGAGATACGCAGTATTTT.

The chain joins TRBV3-1 (or the pseudogene TRBV3-2) to TRBJ1-1; 7 bases line up with TRBD1. V dropped 3 bases and J dropped 1; count of bases not matched to a gene: 5. The germline V gene has CDR1 LGHDT and CDR2 YNNKEL (reference sequence). The CDR3 runs 15 residues. CDR3 bases: TGTGCCAGCAGCCAGACAGGGTCTCGGAACACTGAAGCTTTCTTT. Translation gives CASSQTGSRNTEAFF.

The chain joins TRBV4-3 to TRBJ2-7, with 12 nucleotides matching TRBD2. V lost 1 base to trimming and J lost 0 bases; unmatched junction nucleotides: 4. This CDR3 spans 17 amino acids. The germline V gene has CDR1 LGHNA and CDR2 YSLEER. CDR3 protein: CASSQGLLAGGSYEQYF. DNA for the CDR3: TGCGCCAGCAGCCAAGGCCTACTAGCGGGAGGCTCCTACGAGCAGTACTTC.

The rearrangement uses TRBV19 and TRBJ1-5; D is possibly TRBD1 (6 bases). Germline CDR1 and CDR2: LNHDA and SQIVND (reference sequence). The CDR3 extends over 13 amino acids. Trimming cost V 7 bases and J 2 bases, with 9 bases left between them. The CDR3 nucleotides are TGTGCCAGTAAAGGACAGCGCAATCAGCCCCAGCATTTT. Translation: CASKGQRNQPQHF.

This chain joins TRBV28 and TRBJ1-6, with a possible D match to TRBD1 (5 bases). The germline V gene has CDR1 MDHEN and CDR2 SYDVKM. This CDR3 comprises 13 residues. V lost 7 bases, J lost 10 bases, and 14 bases lay in between. CDR3 in amino acids: CASKPSAGSPLHF. The CDR3 region has the DNA TGTGCCAGCAAGCCCAGTGCAGGGTCACCCCTCCACTTT.

The rearrangement uses TRBV19 and TRBJ2-3; no firm D call. Per germline, CDR1 LNHDA and CDR2 SQIVND (reference sequence). The CDR3 runs 14 residues. Trimming took 3 bases from V and 0 from J, leaving 7 bases between them. CDR3 residues: CASSIGSSTDTQYF. Here the CDR3 DNA reads TGTGCCAGTAGTATCGGTTCTAGCACAGATACGCAGTATTTT. Using reference TRBV19 and TRBJ2-3 for the parts outside the CDR3, the full variable domain is DGGITQSPKYLFRKEGQNVTLSCEQNLNHDAMYWYRQDPGQGLRLIYYSQIVNDFQKGDIAEGYSVSREKKESFPLTVTSAQKNPTAFYLCASSIGSSTDTQYFGPGTRLTVL.